This T cell receptor beta chain was sequenced in a study of T cell repertoires in cytomegalovirus infection. Study-wide context: Both CMV infection and a matching HLA type were indicated by public TCR beta signatures. Study-wide results and limits: CMV-specific TCR beta clonotypes restricted by HLA-C were the ones dominating the ex vivo response. Summed frequency of shared TCR beta families picked out CMV carriers who also had the relevant HLA.

The CDR3 consists of 15 residues. The germline V gene encodes CDR1 DFQATT and CDR2 SNEGSKA (reference sequence). Trimming removed 3 bases from V and 1 base from J, with 13 bases in between. TCRdb independently ran MiXCR on the reads; one entry per CDR3 protein. This sample has approximately 260,000 distinct CDR3 sequences, with over 15% found just once. This clonotype has ten or more counts. The antigen is unknown. The V gene is TRBV20-1, the J gene TRBJ1-5, with D possibly matching TRBD1 (6 bases). The source material was CD8+ T cells from PBMCs. This receptor was taken from a human donor in good health (CMV status not recorded). Some clones in this sample may be carry-over from other donors' samples. CDR3 residues: CSASPGASSNQPQHF. For the CDR3, the DNA is TGCAGTGCTAGTCCGGGGGCTTCGAGCAATCAGCCCCAGCATTTT.